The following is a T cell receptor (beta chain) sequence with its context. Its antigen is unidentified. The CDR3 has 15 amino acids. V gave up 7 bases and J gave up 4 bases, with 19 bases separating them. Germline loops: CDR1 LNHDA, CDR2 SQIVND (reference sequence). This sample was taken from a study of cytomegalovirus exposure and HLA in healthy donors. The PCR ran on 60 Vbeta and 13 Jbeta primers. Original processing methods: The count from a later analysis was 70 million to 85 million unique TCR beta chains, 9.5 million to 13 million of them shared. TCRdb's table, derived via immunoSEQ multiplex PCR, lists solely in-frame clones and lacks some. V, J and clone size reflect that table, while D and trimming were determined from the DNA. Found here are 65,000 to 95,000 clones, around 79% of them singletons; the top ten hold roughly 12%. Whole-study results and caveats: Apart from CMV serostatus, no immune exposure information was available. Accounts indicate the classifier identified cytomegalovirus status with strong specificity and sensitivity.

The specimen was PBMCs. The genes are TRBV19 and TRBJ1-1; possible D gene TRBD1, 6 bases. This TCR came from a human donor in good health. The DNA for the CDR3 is TGTGCCAGTACCGCCTCAGGGAGGGGGACCACTGAAGCTTTCTTT. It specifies CASTASGRGTTEAFF.